Listed below are T cell receptor beta chains from one sample, sequenced in a study of vaccination effects on CD4 cells after COVID-19. Some clones are missing from TCRdb's copy, which holds only in-frame ones; the method was immunoSEQ multiplex PCR. The data hold tens of thousands of clones, with roughly 76% observed a single time. For these receptors, no antigen is known. The sample consisted of CD4+ T cells from PBMCs cultured with SARS-CoV-2 spike peptides, taken before COVID-19 vaccination. Receptors were obtained from a human donor who received a COVID-19 vaccine. CDR3s include the opening cysteine and the closing phenylalanine or tryptophan. D genes are given only for firm matches. Expanded clones get a size class; other rows say once, few or many, or leave the size out.

few	TRBV7-9	TRBJ2-7	.	CASSLGARYEQYF	TGTGCCAGCAGCTTAGGGGCCCGCTACGAGCAGTACTTC
.	TRBV5-1	TRBJ2-7	.	CATLDSEIAHEQYF	TGCGCCACCCTCGACAGCGAAATAGCCCACGAGCAGTACTTC
.	TRBV30	TRBJ1-5	.	CAWRGQYNQPQHF	TGTGCCTGGAGAGGACAATACAATCAGCCCCAGCATTTT
.	TRBV7-3	TRBJ2-3	TRBD2	CASSPVAGGGTDTQYF	TGTGCCAGCAGCCCGGTAGCGGGGGGAGGCACAGATACGCAGTATTTT
once	TRBV6-5	TRBJ2-3	.	CASSYPSTDTQYF	TGTGCCAGCAGTTACCCTTCCACAGATACGCAGTATTTT
few	TRBV7-9	TRBJ1-4	.	CASSFGGGFEKLFF	TGTGCCAGCAGCTTCGGAGGAGGATTTGAAAAACTGTTTTTT
few	TRBV11-2	TRBJ1-1	.	CASSLDGGSTEAFF	TGTGCCAGCAGCTTAGATGGGGGGTCCACTGAAGCTTTCTTT
.	TRBV18	TRBJ1-6	TRBD1	CASSPLGTGDNSPLHF	TGTGCCAGCTCACCATTAGGGACAGGGGATAATTCACCCCTCCACTTT
.	TRBV29-1	TRBJ2-5	.	CSVSPGEETQYF	TGCAGCGTTTCGCCAGGGGAAGAGACCCAGTACTTC
.	TRBV14	TRBJ2-3	.	CASSHKSTQYF	TGTGCCAGCAGCCATAAAAGTACGCAGTATTTT
.	TRBV24-1	TRBJ2-5	.	CATSDAGRTGTQYF	TGTGCCACCAGTGACGCGGGCCGCACGGGGACCCAGTACTTC
.	TRBV4-1	TRBJ2-6	.	CASSQVTSGANVLTF	TGCGCCAGCAGCCAAGTCACCTCTGGGGCCAACGTCCTGACTTTC
.	TRBV4-3	TRBJ2-5	.	CASSQSSQETQYF	TGCGCCAGCAGCCAGTCTTCCCAAGAGACCCAGTACTTC
.	TRBV5-4	TRBJ1-2	TRBD1	CASSQRQGGDYGYTF	TGTGCCAGCAGCCAGAGACAGGGGGGGGACTATGGCTACACCTTC
.	TRBV5-4	TRBJ2-6	.	CASSFSTTPSGANVLTF	TGTGCCAGCAGCTTTTCTACGACGCCCTCTGGGGCCAACGTCCTGACTTTC
few	TRBV4-1	TRBJ2-7	TRBD2	CASSQDGTGGEQYF	TGCGCCAGCAGCCAAGATGGGACGGGGGGCGAGCAGTACTTC
few	TRBV5-1	TRBJ1-2	TRBD1	CASSLDRGDYGYTF	TGCGCCAGCAGCTTGGACAGGGGAGACTATGGCTACACCTTC
.	TRBV5-1	TRBJ2-5	.	CASSPRTALQETQYF	TGCGCCAGCAGCCCACGGACAGCTTTACAAGAGACCCAGTACTTC
.	TRBV9	TRBJ2-5	.	CASSVGGSDRETQYF	TGTGCCAGCAGCGTAGGCGGGAGCGACAGGGAGACCCAGTACTTC
.	TRBV6-5	TRBJ2-2	TRBD1	CASRNPGGFVGELFF	TGTGCCAGCAGGAACCCAGGGGGTTTCGTTGGGGAGCTGTTTTTT
.	TRBV29-1	TRBJ2-3	.	CSVAGRSTSTDTQYF	TGCAGCGTTGCGGGTCGCAGTACCAGCACAGATACGCAGTATTTT
few	TRBV6-5	TRBJ2-3	.	CASLDSNTDTQYF	TGTGCCAGCCTTGACAGTAACACAGATACGCAGTATTTT
few	TRBV3-1/TRBV3-2	TRBJ1-3	.	CASSLVGNTIYF	TGTGCCAGCAGCCTGGTTGGAAACACCATATATTTT
.	TRBV29-1	TRBJ2-7	.	CSVETNKGYEQYF	TGCAGCGTTGAAACCAATAAGGGCTACGAGCAGTACTTC
.	TRBV6-2/TRBV6-3	TRBJ2-2	.	CASSYAYDTGELFF	TGTGCCAGCAGTTATGCGTACGACACCGGGGAGCTGTTTTTT
.	TRBV5-4	TRBJ2-7	TRBD1	CASTRDRAYEQYF	TGTGCCAGCACCCGAGACAGGGCCTACGAGCAGTACTTC
.	TRBV11-2	TRBJ1-5	.	CASSLRDAYQPQHF	TGTGCCAGCAGCCTCCGGGACGCCTATCAGCCCCAGCATTTT
.	TRBV28	TRBJ1-2	TRBD1	CASSLGTGLYGYTF	TGTGCCAGCAGTTTGGGGACAGGGCTCTATGGCTACACCTTC
.	TRBV7-9	TRBJ2-5	.	CASSFSQETQYF	TGTGCCAGCAGCTTCTCTCAAGAGACCCAGTACTTC
.	TRBV6-1	TRBJ2-5	.	CASSENRVVGETQYF	TGTGCCAGCAGTGAAAACAGGGTGGTGGGAGAGACCCAGTACTTC
.	TRBV20-1	TRBJ2-7	TRBD1	CSASRDSRYEQYF	TGCAGTGCTAGTAGGGACAGTCGCTACGAGCAGTACTTC
once	TRBV11-2	TRBJ2-3	TRBD2	CASSFGTNTDTQYF	TGTGCCAGCAGCTTCGGGACTAACACAGATACGCAGTATTTT
.	TRBV3-1/TRBV3-2	TRBJ2-5	.	CASSQGTRIETQYF	TGTGCCAGCAGCCAAGGAACTAGGATAGAGACCCAGTACTTC
.	TRBV9	TRBJ2-6	TRBD1	CASSPDRVRANVLTF	TGTGCCAGCAGCCCCGACAGGGTTCGGGCCAACGTCCTGACTTTC
.	TRBV9	TRBJ2-7	.	CASSVEATGGGEQYF	TGTGCCAGCAGCGTAGAAGCAACAGGGGGGGGCGAGCAGTACTTC
once	TRBV5-1	TRBJ2-1	.	CASSLADMARSWQFF	TGCGCCAGCAGCTTGGCCGATATGGCGCGAAGTTGGCAGTTCTTC
.	TRBV14	TRBJ2-3	.	CASSQASAAFTQYF	TGTGCCAGCAGCCAAGCGTCGGCAGCCTTTACCCAGTATTTT
.	TRBV19	TRBJ2-4	TRBD1	CASSRTGGKNIQYF	TGTGCCAGTAGTCGGACAGGGGGCAAAAACATTCAGTACTTC
.	TRBV5-1	TRBJ2-2	.	CASSLVSGDTGELFF	TGCGCCAGCAGCTTGGTTTCCGGGGACACCGGGGAGCTGTTTTTT
.	TRBV6-2/TRBV6-3	TRBJ1-1	TRBD1	CASSPRQGRRSTEAFF	TGTGCCAGCAGCCCTAGACAGGGCCGTCGGTCCACTGAAGCTTTCTTT
once	TRBV5-4	TRBJ2-7	TRBD1	CASSSGQGALGYEQYF	TGTGCCAGCAGCTCCGGACAGGGGGCGCTGGGATACGAGCAGTACTTC
few	TRBV28	TRBJ2-7	.	CASSLYASNYEQYF	TGTGCCAGCAGTTTATACGCGAGTAACTACGAGCAGTACTTC
.	TRBV6-2/TRBV6-3	TRBJ1-2	.	CASSYLRGFYGYTF	TGTGCCAGCAGTTACCTGCGGGGGTTCTATGGCTACACCTTC
.	TRBV7-9	TRBJ1-5	.	CASSLEGTSNQPQHF	TGTGCCAGCAGCTTAGAGGGTACTAGCAATCAGCCCCAGCATTTT
.	TRBV18	TRBJ2-3	.	CASSPTRTDTQYF	TGTGCCAGCTCACCAACCCGCACAGATACGCAGTATTTT
few	TRBV4-3	TRBJ2-7	TRBD1	CASSQTLTGDTYEQYF	TGCGCCAGCAGCCAAACCCTGACAGGGGACACCTACGAGCAGTACTTC
.	TRBV12-3/TRBV12-4	TRBJ2-7	.	CASGPRGYKQYF	TGTGCCAGCGGGCCCCGCGGCTATAAGCAGTACTTC
.	TRBV19	TRBJ2-7	TRBD2	CASSPRERGVFFAPEEQYF	TGTGCCAGTAGCCCACGCGAGCGGGGGGTTTTCTTCGCCCCTGAAGAGCAGTACTTC
.	TRBV4-3	TRBJ1-2	TRBD1	CASSQDRDSPYGYTF	TGCGCCAGCAGCCAAGATCGGGACAGCCCATATGGCTACACCTTC
few	TRBV19	TRBJ2-7	.	CATSREAFYEQYF	TGTGCCACCAGCAGAGAGGCCTTCTACGAGCAGTACTTC